This entry features one T cell receptor (beta chain) sequence. The repertoire was sequenced with immunoSEQ multiplex PCR; TCRdb's copy has only in-frame clones and lacks some. The table includes about 440,000 clones, around 90% detected once. V lost 10 bases and J 7 bases, leaving 13 bases between the germline ends. The CDR3 is 11 residues long. Germline V gene sequence: CDR1 MNHEY, CDR2 SMNVEV (reference sequence). This record belongs to a study of blood T cell repertoires in COVID-19. About the study: Nucleic acid was either cDNA or gDNA, and it came from T cells, B-cell-depleted T cells, or PBMCs.

Clinical histories supplied by participants themselves formed the basis of cohort assignment. J is TRBJ1-1 and V is TRBV27; the D is unclear. The source is a young woman with acute COVID-19. The sample consisted of PBMCs or T cells enriched from blood (not recorded which). The CDR3 sequence is CATARSFEAFF. CDR3 bases: TGTGCCACAGCGAGGAGTTTTGAAGCTTTCTTT.